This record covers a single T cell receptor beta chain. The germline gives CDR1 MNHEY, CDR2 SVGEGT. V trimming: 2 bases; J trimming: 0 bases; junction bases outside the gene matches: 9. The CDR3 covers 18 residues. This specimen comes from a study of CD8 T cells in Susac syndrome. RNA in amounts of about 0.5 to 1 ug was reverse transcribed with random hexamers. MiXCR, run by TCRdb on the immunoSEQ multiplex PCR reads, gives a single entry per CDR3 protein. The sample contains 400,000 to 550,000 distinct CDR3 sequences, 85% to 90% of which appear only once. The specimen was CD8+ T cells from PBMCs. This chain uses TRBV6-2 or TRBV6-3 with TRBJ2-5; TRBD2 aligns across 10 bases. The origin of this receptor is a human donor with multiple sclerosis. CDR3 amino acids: CASSYPSQLAGYQETQYF. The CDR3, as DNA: TGTGCCAGCAGTTACCCATCCCAACTAGCGGGGTACCAAGAGACCCAGTACTTC.